The rows below give T cell receptor beta chains drawn from one sample of a study of shared clonotypes between healthy human individuals. Libraries were prepared by immunoSEQ multiplex PCR; TCRdb keeps only in-frame clonotypes and omits some of them. This table has around 2,000,000 clones, about 95% appearing once. The sequencing sample was made of naive CD8+ T cells sorted from blood. Every receptor here comes from a young man in good health. The CDR3 runs from the conserved cysteine through the conserved F or W. The order of the fields is J gene, clone size, D gene, V gene, CDR3 DNA, CDR3 protein. The D gene is left open where the match is weak. Only some rows state a clone size, as once, few, many or a class for expanded clones.

>TRBJ2-5|NA|TRBD2|TRBV27
TGTGCCAGCAGTCAGACTAGCGGGGGGGAGGAGACCCAGTACTTC
CASSQTSGGEETQYF
>TRBJ1-2|NA|NA|TRBV6-1
TGTGCCAGCAGTGTCGGACACCTGTCAGGGTATGGCTACACCTTC
CASSVGHLSGYGYTF
>TRBJ2-7|NA|NA|TRBV30
TGTGCCTGGAGGGGTAGTGGCTACGAGCAGTACTTC
CAWRGSGYEQYF
>TRBJ1-5|NA|NA|TRBV7-9
TGTGCCAGCAGCTTAGAGGCAGGGGCTCAGCCCCAGCATTTT
CASSLEAGAQPQHF
>TRBJ2-3|NA|TRBD2|TRBV11-3
TGTGCCAGCAGCTTAGGCTTAGTTGCTAGCGGGAGTTTCGATACGCAGTATTTT
CASSLGLVASGSFDTQYF
>TRBJ2-5|NA|TRBD2|TRBV4-3
TGCGCCAGCAGCCAAGAGCTAGCGGGAGGTTTAGAGACCCAGTACTTC
CASSQELAGGLETQYF
>TRBJ2-6|NA|NA|TRBV2
TGTGCCAGCAGGGAGGTGGGGTCTTCCAACGTCCTGACTTTC
CASREVGSSNVLTF
>TRBJ2-3|NA|TRBD1|TRBV27
TGTGCCAGCAGTTTATTAGGTCAGACAGGGTTCATTTTAGATACGCAGTATTTT
CASSLLGQTGFILDTQYF
>TRBJ2-5|NA|TRBD2|TRBV13
TGTGCCAGCAGCCCCGGAGCGGGAGGTCAGGAGACCCAGTACTTC
CASSPGAGGQETQYF
>TRBJ2-7|once|TRBD1|TRBV10-3
TGTGCCATCAGTGGTACGACAGGGGGCTTTTACGAGCAGTACTTC
CAISGTTGGFYEQYF
>TRBJ2-1|NA|TRBD2|TRBV10-2
TGCGCCAGCTGTCCGGGAGGAGACAATGAGCAGTTCTTC
CASCPGGDNEQFF
>TRBJ2-1|NA|NA|TRBV5-1
TGCGCCAGCAGCTCGTCAGGGGACCCCTACAATGAGCAGTTCTTC
CASSSSGDPYNEQFF
>TRBJ2-7|NA|TRBD2|TRBV7-9
TGTGCCAGCAGCTTAGGCGGGGGGTACGAGCAGTACTTC
CASSLGGGYEQYF
>TRBJ2-1|NA|TRBD2|TRBV7-9
TGTGCCAGCATGAGGGATTGGCGGGAGGCGGACAATGAGCAGTTCTTC
CASMRDWREADNEQFF
>TRBJ2-7|NA|TRBD1|TRBV4-3
TGCGCCAGCAGCCATACCGGGACAGGCTCCTACGAGCAGTACTTC
CASSHTGTGSYEQYF
>TRBJ2-7|NA|NA|TRBV5-5
TGTGCCAGCAGCCCTCGGCAGGGGAGGACCTACGAGCAGTACTTC
CASSPRQGRTYEQYF
>TRBJ2-1|few|NA|TRBV4-1
TGCGCCAGCAGCCCCGGGACTGGCGGATCCAAGCAGTTCTTC
CASSPGTGGSKQFF
>TRBJ1-6|NA|TRBD1|TRBV27
TGTGCCAGCAGTCCTCCGGGACAGGGGGCGCGGCCACCCCTCCACTTT
CASSPPGQGARPPLHF
>TRBJ2-3|NA|TRBD2|TRBV7-2
TGTGCCAGCAGCGACCTAGCGGGGTACACAGATACGCAGTATTTT
CASSDLAGYTDTQYF
>TRBJ2-3|NA|TRBD2|TRBV9
TGTGCCAGCAGCGTACAGCGGGGGAGAGATACGCAGTATTTT
CASSVQRGRDTQYF
>TRBJ2-1|NA|NA|TRBV4-3
TGCGCCAGCAGCCCCCTAGAGGGGTATGAGCAGTTCTTC
CASSPLEGYEQFF
>TRBJ2-5|NA|NA|TRBV11-2
TGTGCCAGCAGCTTATGGCGTGGAGAGACCCAGTACTTC
CASSLWRGETQYF
>TRBJ1-1|NA|NA|TRBV19
TGTGCCAGTAGTATCGGGGGCAGTTTTAACACTGAAGCTTTCTTT
CASSIGGSFNTEAFF
>TRBJ1-1|NA|NA|TRBV7-9
TGTGCCAGCAGCTTAGCGACGAGGGTCGGGGAAGCTTTCTTT
CASSLATRVGEAFF
>TRBJ2-7|NA|NA|TRBV28
TGTGCCAGCAGACTGGATCGGACGGGAGAGGTTTACGAGCAGTACTTC
CASRLDRTGEVYEQYF
>TRBJ2-1|NA|TRBD2|TRBV15
TGTGCCACCAGCAGCCCCCCGGGGGGGTGGCATGAGCAGTTCTTC
CATSSPPGGWHEQFF
>TRBJ2-7|NA|TRBD1|TRBV19
TGTGCCAGTAGTACCGGGACAGATTTTTCCTACGAGCAGTACTTC
CASSTGTDFSYEQYF
>TRBJ2-7|NA|NA|TRBV27
TGTGCCAGCAGTTTACCCCCCGGCGAGCAGTACTTC
CASSLPPGEQYF
>TRBJ1-5|few|NA|TRBV6-5
TGTGCCAGCCGGGACGGTAGTAATCAGCCCCAGCATTTT
CASRDGSNQPQHF
>TRBJ2-1|NA|NA|TRBV20-1
TGCAGTGCTAGAGATATGGCTTTGCAGTTCTTC
CSARDMALQFF
>TRBJ2-1|few|TRBD1|TRBV4-3
TGCGCCAGCAGCCCTGACAGGGGCTATGAGCAGTTCTTC
CASSPDRGYEQFF
>TRBJ1-1|NA|NA|TRBV5-1
TGCGCCAGCAGCTTGGAGCAAGGGAACACTGAAGCTTTCTTT
CASSLEQGNTEAFF
>TRBJ1-2|NA|TRBD1|TRBV9
TGTGCCAGCAGCGCCGATTTACAGACAGGGATAAACTATGGCTACACCTTC
CASSADLQTGINYGYTF
>TRBJ2-3|NA|TRBD1|TRBV12-5
TGTGCTAGTGGTTCTACGACAGGGGAAGGCACAGATACGCAGTATTTT
CASGSTTGEGTDTQYF
>TRBJ1-2|NA|TRBD1|TRBV5-6
TGTGCCAGCACCGGACAGGGCGTAACGTGGACCTTC
CASTGQGVTWTF
>TRBJ2-7|NA|TRBD1|TRBV27
TGTGCCAGCAGTTTAGAGTTTTTAGGGACAGGGGGCGAGCAGTACTTC
CASSLEFLGTGGEQYF
>TRBJ2-2|NA|NA|TRBV5-1
TGCGCCAGCAGCCTCAGAGGGATATCGAACACCGGGGAGCTGTTTTTT
CASSLRGISNTGELFF
>TRBJ2-1|NA|NA|TRBV4-1
TGCGCCAGCAGCCAAGATCCGAACGGATACAATGAGCAGTTCTTC
CASSQDPNGYNEQFF
>TRBJ2-7|NA|TRBD1|TRBV5-8
TGTGCCAGCAGCTTCGAGGGGACAGGGGGAACCTACGAGCAGTACTTC
CASSFEGTGGTYEQYF
>TRBJ2-7|NA|NA|TRBV10-2
TGCGCCAGCAGTGAGGGGGTAACCTACGAGCAGTACTTC
CASSEGVTYEQYF
>TRBJ2-1|NA|NA|TRBV28
TGTGCCAGCAGCCGGGACTCATACTACAATGAGCAGTTCTTC
CASSRDSYYNEQFF
>TRBJ2-4|NA|TRBD1|TRBV7-9
TGTGCCAGCAGCTTAGTACAGGGGTCCAAAAACATTCAGTACTTC
CASSLVQGSKNIQYF